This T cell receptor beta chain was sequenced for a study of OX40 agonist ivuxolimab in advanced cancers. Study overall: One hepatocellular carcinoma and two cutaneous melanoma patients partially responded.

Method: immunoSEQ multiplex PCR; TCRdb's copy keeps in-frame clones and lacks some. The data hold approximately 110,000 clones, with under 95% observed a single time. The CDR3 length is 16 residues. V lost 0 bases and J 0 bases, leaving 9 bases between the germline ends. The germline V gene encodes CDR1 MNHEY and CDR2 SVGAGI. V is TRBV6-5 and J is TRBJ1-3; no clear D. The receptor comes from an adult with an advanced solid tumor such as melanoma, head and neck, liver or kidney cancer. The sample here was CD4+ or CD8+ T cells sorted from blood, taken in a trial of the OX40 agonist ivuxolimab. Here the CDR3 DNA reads TGTGCCAGCAGTTACTCGCAGCGGAGCTCTGGAAACACCATATATTTT. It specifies CASSYSQRSSGNTIYF.